This is a list of T cell receptor beta chains from one sample in a study of T cells in Graves' hyperthyroidism and ophthalmopathy. Using its own MiXCR run on the multiplex PCR reads, TCRdb lists one record per CDR3 protein. The sample includes approximately 600,000 distinct CDR3 sequences, about a sixth seen only once; the top ten take 3.8%. Sequencing was carried out using blood. These receptors all come from a woman aged 30 to 39 with Graves' hyperthyroidism. CDR3s include the opening cysteine and the closing phenylalanine or tryptophan. The order of the fields is D gene, clone size, V gene, J gene, CDR3 DNA, CDR3 protein. D genes are given only for firm matches. Clone size appears in some rows only: once, few, many, or a class for an expanded clone.

TRBD1	.	TRBV10-3	TRBJ2-1	TGTGCCATCAGTCTGGACAGGGACAATGAGCAGTTCTTC	CAISLDRDNEQFF
TRBD2	few	TRBV6-2/TRBV6-3	TRBJ2-3	TGTACCAGCAGTTACCGACTAGCGGGAGGCGACCGTAGCACAGATACGCAGTATTTT	CTSSYRLAGGDRSTDTQYF
.	many	TRBV7-2	TRBJ2-7	TGTGCCAGCAGCTTAGGTCGGGCCTACTACGAGCAGTACTTC	CASSLGRAYYEQYF
TRBD1	few	TRBV5-1	TRBJ1-4	TGCGCCAGCAGCTTGGGGGACAGGGAAGGAGAAAAACTGTTTTTT	CASSLGDREGEKLFF
.	once	TRBV20-1	TRBJ2-7	TGCAGTGCTCCGTCAGAATTCTCCTACGAGCAGTACTTC	CSAPSEFSYEQYF
.	.	TRBV7-3	TRBJ1-6	TGTGCCAGCAGCTGGAACTATAATTCACCCCTCCACTTT	CASSWNYNSPLHF
.	many	TRBV2	TRBJ1-5	TGTGCCAGCAGTGCGGCACTAGGGAATCAGCCCCAGCATTTT	CASSAALGNQPQHF
TRBD1	many	TRBV12-3/TRBV12-4	TRBJ1-5	TGTGCCAGCAGTTTAGCCGGGACAGGAGGGTTTTTCCAGCATTTT	CASSLAGTGGFFQHF
.	.	TRBV6-1	TRBJ1-5	TGTGCCGCGGCCAGGCTTCAACAGCCCCAGCATTTT	CAAARLQQPQHF
.	.	TRBV24-1	TRBJ2-2	TGTGCCACCAGGGACCGTATGTTAGCCGGGGAGCTGTTTTTT	CATRDRMLAGELFF
.	.	TRBV19	TRBJ2-1	TGTGCCAGTAGTATAGGGGGTAAGGGGAGCTCCTACAATGAGCAGTTCTTC	CASSIGGKGSSYNEQFF
.	few	TRBV7-2	TRBJ2-5	TGTGCCAGCAGCTTTTCGGGGGATGGGGAGACCCAGTACTTC	CASSFSGDGETQYF
.	many	TRBV2	TRBJ1-5	TGTGCCAGCAGAGAAGGGCAGGGATCAGGTCAGCCCCAGCATTTT	CASREGQGSGQPQHF
.	many	TRBV28	TRBJ2-7	TGTGCCAGCTTGGGGACAAGCTCCTACGAGCAGTACTTC	CASLGTSSYEQYF
TRBD1	few	TRBV15	TRBJ2-1	TGTGCCACCAGCAGATTAGGGACAGGGGTTAATGAGCAGTTCTTC	CATSRLGTGVNEQFF
.	.	TRBV14	TRBJ2-3	TGTGCCAGCAGCCAAGATCGTGCAGGCCCTAGCACAGAGACGCAGTATTTT	CASSQDRAGPSTETQYF
.	many	TRBV7-9	TRBJ2-3	TGTGCCAGCAGCTTACCAGGGGGGTCGGATACGCAGTATTTT	CASSLPGGSDTQYF
.	many	TRBV6-6	TRBJ1-1	TGTGCCAGCAGTTACTCTCCGAAGTCTGAAGCTTTCTTT	CASSYSPKSEAFF
.	many	TRBV12-3/TRBV12-4	TRBJ2-7	TGTGCCAGCAGCTCCGTGGCGGGGAAGGTCTACGAGCAGTACTTC	CASSSVAGKVYEQYF
TRBD2	many	TRBV5-1	TRBJ2-7	TGCGCCAGCAGCTTTAGCGGGAGGTCTTACGAGCAGTACTTC	CASSFSGRSYEQYF
TRBD1	many	TRBV28	TRBJ2-5	TGTGCCAGCAGTCGGGACAGGGACGTAGAGACCCAGTACTTC	CASSRDRDVETQYF
.	many	TRBV3-1	TRBJ2-1	TGTGCCAGCAGCCCGCTACCAGGGACCTCCTACAATGAGCAGTTCTTC	CASSPLPGTSYNEQFF
.	few	TRBV3-2	TRBJ2-2	TGTGCCGATAAGACTAGCGGGGTTTTTCGGAACACCGGGGAGCTGTTTTTT	CADKTSGVFRNTGELFF
TRBD1	many	TRBV20-1	TRBJ2-3	TGCAGTGCTTCTAACCAGGGGGCGAACACAGATACGCAGTATTTT	CSASNQGANTDTQYF
.	many	TRBV5-1	TRBJ2-7	TGCGCCAGCAGCTTCAATGGGGTCGGTTACGAGCAGTACTTC	CASSFNGVGYEQYF
TRBD2	many	TRBV3-1	TRBJ2-7	TGTGCCAGCAGCCAAAGGGGACTAGCGGGAGTCGAGCAGTACTTC	CASSQRGLAGVEQYF
TRBD2	many	TRBV7-3	TRBJ2-3	TGTGCCAGCAGCCCGACTAGCGGGAGGTTGGGGACCACAGATACGCAGTATTTT	CASSPTSGRLGTTDTQYF
.	.	TRBV20-1	TRBJ2-5	TGCAGTGCTAGTCCAGAAGAGACCCAGTACTTC	CSASPEETQYF
.	few	TRBV27	TRBJ2-1	TGTGCCAGCACCCCTTATGGATTGGGCCTGAGCTCCTACAATGAGCAGTTCTTC	CASTPYGLGLSSYNEQFF